A single sample gave rise to the 9 T cell receptor beta chains below, sequenced in a study of neurological immune-mediated disorders. The time point is: technical triplicate 1. A single record per CDR3 protein comes from TCRdb applying MiXCR to the 5' RACE reads. This table holds about 38,000 distinct CDR3 sequences, over 8.5% found once. Specimen: PBMCs. The receptors were sampled from a man in his sixties with HTLV-1-associated myelopathy (HAM/TSP).

This clonotype was seen ten or more times. This rearrangement joins TRBV5-1 to TRBJ1-1; D is possibly TRBD1 (6 bases). The V end lost 0 bases, the J end lost 3 bases, and 12 bases lay between the germline ends. CDR3 length equals 15 residues. Looked up from germline, CDR1 is SGHRS and CDR2 is YFSETQ. The CDR3 DNA is TGCGCCAGCAGCTTGGTCGGGGGCTTGGACACTGAAGCTTTCTTT. The encoded protein is CASSLVGGLDTEAFF.

The table lists this clonotype with many counts. V is TRBV10-3 and J is TRBJ2-3; D remains ambiguous. Germline CDR1 reads ENHRY; CDR2 reads SYGVKD. The CDR3 has 13 residues. With 3 bases removed from V and 5 bases from J, the gap between germline ends came to 9 bases. The CDR3 reads CAISDDSRDTQYF. The CDR3, as DNA: TGTGCCATCAGTGACGACTCCAGAGATACGCAGTATTTT.

This clonotype was detected many times. The V and J genes are TRBV29-1 and TRBJ2-7; D unresolved. The ends were cut back, 5 bases at V and 5 bases at J, with 10 bases in the middle. Looked up from germline, CDR1 is SQVTM and CDR2 is ANQGSEA. This CDR3 has 11 residues. CDR3 protein: CSVSVLDEQYF. The DNA for the CDR3 is TGCAGCGTTTCTGTCCTGGACGAGCAGTACTTC.

This clonotype is categorized as medium-sized. An end of the junction differs from the germline gene, which may be a read error. This rearrangement joins TRBV5-1 to TRBJ2-5; D remains ambiguous. The CDR3 spans 11 residues. From germline, CDR1 is SGHRS and CDR2 YFSETQ. CDR3 sequence (DNA): TGTGCCAGCAGCTCCCAAGAGACCCAGTACTTC. Translation gives CASSSQETQYF.

There are many counts of this clonotype. The chain employs TRBV7-2 and TRBJ2-2; D may be TRBD2 (5 bases). This CDR3 comprises 15 residues. The V end lost 2 bases, the J end lost 4 bases, and 11 bases lay between the germline ends. Germline V gives CDR1 SGHTA, CDR2 FQGNSA. DNA for the CDR3: TGTGCCAGCAGCTTAAGAGGGATTTCCACCGGGGAGCTGTTTTTT. Its protein product is CASSLRGISTGELFF.

A few counts support this clonotype. A much bigger clone sits one base away, suggesting this may be a read error. The chain recombines TRBV5-6 with TRBJ1-6; D is unresolved. Germline loops: CDR1 SGHDT, CDR2 YYEEEE. CDR3 length equals 16 residues. DNA for the CDR3: TGTGCCAGCAGCTTGAAACCAGTCGCCTATAATTTACCCCTCCACTTT. The encoded protein is CASSLKPVAYNLPLHF.

This clonotype was counted ten times or more. J is TRBJ1-1 and V is TRBV20-1; 9 positions agree with TRBD1. After removal of 3 bases from V and 5 bases from J, the junction contained 10 bases not matched to a gene. There are 15 residues in the CDR3. CDR1 and CDR2 (germline): DFQATT, SNEGSKA (reference sequence). CDR3 protein: CSARRGQGKGTEAFF. The CDR3 region has the DNA TGCAGTGCTAGGCGCGGACAGGGGAAGGGGACTGAAGCTTTCTTT.

This clonotype appeared many times. The rearrangement joins TRBV9 to TRBJ2-5, with a weak D call TRBD2 (5 bases). Germline V gene data show CDR1 as SGDLS and CDR2 as YYNGEE. This CDR3 comprises 15 residues. V lost 3 bases, J lost 2 bases, and 14 bases lay in between. The CDR3 region is CASSASGRSQETQYF. CDR3 bases: TGTGCCAGCAGCGCCAGCGGACGGAGTCAAGAGACCCAGTACTTC.

This sequence joins TRBV29-1 and TRBJ2-7; perhaps D is TRBD1 or TRBD2 (5 bases each). Germline assignment: CDR1 SQVTM and CDR2 ANQGSEA. This CDR3 region has 13 residues. The ends were cut back, 4 bases at V and 7 bases at J, with 17 bases in the middle. The CDR3 loop is CSVVTATWGEQYF. CDR3 bases: TGCAGCGTTGTCACGGCAACTTGGGGGGAGCAGTACTTC.